Presented here are 28 T cell receptor beta chains from one specimen sequenced in a study of T-cell memory formation after mild COVID-19. TCRdb independently ran MiXCR on the 5' RACE reads; one entry per CDR3 protein. The sample carries about 450,000 distinct CDR3 sequences, 20% to 30% recorded once. The sample comprised PBMCs or a T cell subset sorted from them (not recorded which). Receptors were obtained from an adult woman who had mild COVID-19 (a few samples of this study predate the infection). Cell type and time point are not known.

This clonotype was recorded many times. The chain employs TRBV5-1 and TRBJ2-7; D is possibly TRBD2 (5 bases). Germline CDR1 reads SGHRS; CDR2 reads YFSETQ. The CDR3 covers 13 residues. The V end lost 2 bases, the J end lost 3 bases, and 9 bases lay between the germline ends. CDR3 bases: TGCGCCAGCAGCTTTCAGCGGTACTACGAGCAGTACTTC. Amino acid sequence: CASSFQRYYEQYF.

This clonotype was observed a few times. This chain connects TRBV9 to TRBJ2-5, with TRBD2 matching over 9 bases. Per the germline V gene, CDR1 is SGDLS and CDR2 is YYNGEE. V lost 3 bases and J lost 6; bases outside the gene matches: 9. CDR3 length: 15 amino acids. The CDR3 DNA follows: TGTGCCAGCAGCGGCACCGGGACTAGCCCACAGACCCAGTACTTC. Translation gives CASSGTGTSPQTQYF.

The rearrangement joins TRBV7-6 to TRBJ2-3; TRBD2 matches 7 bases. V was pared by 2 bases and J by 2 bases, with 7 bases of the junction left unmatched. This CDR3 is 16 amino acids long. Germline values: CDR1 SGHVS, CDR2 FNYEAQ. CDR3 DNA: TGTGCCAGCAGCTTATTCGCGGGGGAGACCACAGATACGCAGTATTTT. It specifies CASSLFAGETTDTQYF.

This clonotype was counted between two and nine times. The rearrangement joins TRBV12-3 or TRBV12-4 to TRBJ1-5; TRBD1 might be the D (5 bases). V was trimmed by 2 bases and J by 2 bases, leaving 13 bases between them. CDR3 length: 16 residues. CDR3 amino acids: CASSLSLLQGNQPQHF. DNA of the CDR3: TGTGCCAGCAGTTTAAGCTTGCTACAGGGCAATCAGCCCCAGCATTTT.

This clonotype was observed a few times. V is TRBV5-1 and J is TRBJ2-5; D might be TRBD1 (7 bases). Deletions cut 4 bases from V and 5 bases from J, with 15 bases between. Germline loops: CDR1 SGHRS, CDR2 YFSETQ. The CDR3 has 14 residues. The CDR3 coding sequence is TGCGCCAGCAGCCCCGGCCCAGGGGGGGAGACCCAGTACTTC. This codes for CASSPGPGGETQYF.

The gene calls are TRBV6-4 and TRBJ2-5, with 13 bases identical to TRBD2. Germline CDR1 reads MRHNA; CDR2 reads SNTAGT. CDR3 size: 18 residues. The J segment lost 0 bases and the V segment lost 3 bases, leaving 7 bases of the junction unmatched. CDR3 sequence reads: CASSDETSGGLDQETQYF. As DNA, the CDR3 is TGTGCCAGCAGTGATGAGACTAGCGGGGGGCTAGACCAAGAGACCCAGTACTTC.

This clonotype has ten or more counts. The V call is TRBV5-1, the J call TRBJ2-5, with D perhaps matching TRBD2 (6 bases). CDR3 size: 14 residues. The germline CDR1 and CDR2 sequences are SGHRS and YFSETQ. Trimming stripped 4 bases from V and 1 base from J, with 11 bases between. For the CDR3, the DNA is TGCGCCAGCAGCCTCGGGGACTTCCAAGAGACCCAGTACTTC. Protein: CASSLGDFQETQYF.

This chain connects TRBV7-2 to TRBJ2-3; 14 bases fit TRBD2. The CDR3 has 16 residues. CDR1 is SGHTA, CDR2 FQGNSA, per germline. V lost 4 bases, J lost 4 bases, and 4 bases stayed unmatched. In DNA, the CDR3 is TGTGCCAGCAGCTCCCTGGGACTAGCGGGAGCAGATACGCAGTATTTT. This gives the protein CASSSLGLAGADTQYF.

Only a few counts were recorded for this clonotype. The chain employs TRBV7-9 and TRBJ2-2; D is perhaps TRBD1 (6 bases). Trimming left V 3 bases short and J 4 bases short, with 9 bases between. CDR3 size: 14 residues. The germline V gene encodes CDR1 SEHNR and CDR2 FQNEAQ (reference sequence). For the CDR3, the DNA is TGTGCCAGCAGCTTTACAGGGCCCACCGGGGAGCTGTTTTTT. Translating gives CASSFTGPTGELFF.

This chain links TRBV6-2 or TRBV6-3 with TRBJ2-3; tentative D call: TRBD1 (5 bases). Germline CDR1 and CDR2: MNHEY and SVGEGT. The CDR3 consists of 12 residues. The V end lost 8 bases, the J end lost 3 bases, and 9 bases lay between the germline ends. The CDR3 loop reads CASGGQTDTQYF. CDR3 sequence (DNA): TGTGCCAGCGGCGGACAAACAGATACGCAGTATTTT.

In this sample, this clonotype turned up once. The CDR3 region is CASKQGKRTEAFF. The CDR3 DNA follows: TGTGCCAGCAAACAGGGAAAACGGACTGAAGCTTTCTTT. This chain joins TRBV7-2 and TRBJ1-1, with D perhaps matching TRBD1 (6 bases). Germline V gives CDR1 SGHTA, CDR2 FQGNSA. The CDR3 spans 13 residues. The V end was cut by 7 bases, the J end by 5 bases, with 14 bases between.

There are a few counts of this clonotype. This sequence joins TRBV18 and TRBJ2-1; 7 bases align to TRBD2. The V gene's germline CDR1 is KGHSH and CDR2 LQKENI. V trimming: 6 bases; J trimming: 7 bases; junction bases outside the gene matches: 15. The CDR3 loop spans 16 amino acids. The CDR3 protein is CASSTGSGMSRNEQFF. The CDR3 DNA reads as TGTGCCAGCTCGACGGGGAGCGGGATGAGTCGGAATGAGCAGTTCTTC.

This clonotype was recorded at least ten times. This chain uses TRBV20-1 with TRBJ2-2; 8 bases fit TRBD1. The germline gives CDR1 DFQATT, CDR2 SNEGSKA (reference sequence). Trimming removed 6 bases from V and 0 bases from J; junction bases left unmatched: 3. There are 14 residues in the CDR3. In nucleotides, the CDR3 is TGCAGTGCGCAGGGGGCAGCGAACACCGGGGAGCTGTTTTTT. Its protein product is CSAQGAANTGELFF.

The chain is built from TRBV5-1 and TRBJ1-1, with D possibly TRBD1 on 5 matching bases. This CDR3 is built from 15 residues. The germline V and J ends were trimmed by 0 bases and 1 base, with 10 bases remaining between them. Looked up from germline, CDR1 is SGHRS and CDR2 is YFSETQ. The CDR3 DNA reads TGCGCCAGCAGCTTGGCGGCAGGGCAGAACACTGAAGCTTTCTTT. Its translation is CASSLAAGQNTEAFF.

The V call is TRBV24-1, the J call TRBJ2-7, with D unresolved. The V gene's germline CDR1 is KGHDR and CDR2 SFDVKD. This CDR3 comprises 13 residues. Trimming shortened V by 3 bases and J by 6 bases, and 11 bases separated the two germline ends. CDR3 sequence: CATSDLPSLEQYF. DNA for the CDR3: TGTGCCACCAGTGATCTCCCCTCTCTCGAGCAGTACTTC.

In nucleotides, the CDR3 is TGCGCCAGCAGCCCCCCGGGAAGATTAGCCGGGGAGCTGTTTTTT. Its protein is CASSPPGRLAGELFF. This sequence joins TRBV4-1 and TRBJ2-2; the D gene is possibly TRBD2 (5 bases). V shed 4 bases and J shed 6 bases, with 15 bases lying between them. This CDR3 comprises 15 residues. Germline values: CDR1 MGHRA, CDR2 YSYEKL.

This clonotype was picked up a small number of times. The V gene is TRBV5-1, the J gene TRBJ2-3, with TRBD2 matching over 9 bases. CDR3 size: 15 residues. With V trimmed by 4 bases and J by 1 base, 4 bases remained unmatched. Germline V gene data show CDR1 as SGHRS and CDR2 as YFSETQ. CDR3 nucleotides: TGCGCCAGCAGCCCCGGGACTAGCCGCACAGATACGCAGTATTTT. Encoded protein: CASSPGTSRTDTQYF.

The sample holds a few counts of this clonotype. The chain uses TRBV5-1 and TRBJ1-2; D unclear. The CDR3 length is 13 residues. Trimming took 4 bases from V and 8 from J, leaving 15 bases between them. Per the germline V gene, CDR1 is SGHRS and CDR2 is YFSETQ. The CDR3 region has the DNA TGCGCCAGCAGCATAGACCGGGGTAGCGGCTACACCTTC. This codes for CASSIDRGSGYTF.

This clonotype came up a few times. The CDR3 nucleotides are TGTGCCAGCAGTTTAAGGGGAAATGGAAACACCATATATTTT. As protein: CASSLRGNGNTIYF. The chain recombines TRBV27 with TRBJ1-3, with D perhaps TRBD1 (5 bases). The CDR3 totals 14 residues. The germline V gene has CDR1 MNHEY and CDR2 SMNVEV (reference sequence). Trimming shortened V by 2 bases and J by 3 bases, and 8 bases separated the two germline ends.

This clonotype was counted between two and nine times. The chain links TRBV7-2 to TRBJ1-6; D is uncertain. Germline V gene sequence: CDR1 SGHTA, CDR2 FQGNSA. The CDR3 spans 15 residues. Trimming shortened V by 5 bases and J by 11 bases, and 19 bases separated the two germline ends. The chain's CDR3 is CASSTRRQVETPLHF. The CDR3 nucleotides read TGTGCCAGCAGCACCCGCCGGCAGGTTGAGACACCCCTCCACTTT. The whole variable domain, filled in from reference TRBV7-2 and TRBJ1-6, reads GAGVSQSPSNKVTEKGKDVELRCDPISGHTALYWYRQSLGQGLEFLIYFQGNSAPDKSGLPSDRFSAERTGGSVSTLTIQRTQQEDSAVYLCASSTRRQVETPLHFGNGTRLTVT.

This clonotype was counted only a few times. This sequence joins TRBV6-1 and TRBJ2-7, with 7 nucleotides matching TRBD1. The CDR3 has 12 amino acids. Germline CDR1 MNHNS, CDR2 SASEGT. V shed 11 bases and J 4 bases; nucleotides not matched to a gene: 8. CDR3 amino acids: CASPTGQYEQYF. The CDR3 DNA sequence: TGTGCCTCCCCGACAGGGCAATACGAGCAGTACTTC.

The chain combines TRBV5-1 with TRBJ2-7; unclear D gene. Trimming stripped 2 bases from V and 4 bases from J, with 7 bases between. This CDR3 has 12 residues. In germline, CDR1 is SGHRS, CDR2 YFSETQ. The CDR3 nucleotides read TGCGCCAGCAGCTTCTCGAGGTACGAGCAGTACTTC. It yields the protein CASSFSRYEQYF.

J is TRBJ2-3 and V is TRBV10-3, with no clear D. V was clipped by 4 bases and J by 2 bases, with 10 bases between them. The CDR3 spans 14 residues. The germline V gene encodes CDR1 ENHRY and CDR2 SYGVKD. The DNA for the CDR3 is TGTGCCATCAGTGGCGGCGCCGACACAGATACGCAGTATTTT. Translation gives CAISGGADTDTQYF.

This clonotype was seen more than once but under ten times. The chain uses TRBV4-3 and TRBJ2-1; D is possibly TRBD1 (6 bases). CDR3 length: 16 amino acids. Germline-derived CDR1 and CDR2 are LGHNA and YSLEER. Trimming cost V 0 bases and J 6 bases, with 15 bases left between them. The CDR3 is CASSQDIQGVSNEQFF. CDR3 bases: TGCGCCAGCAGCCAAGATATACAGGGCGTGTCCAATGAGCAGTTCTTC.

This clonotype has at least ten counts. The chain employs TRBV5-1 and TRBJ2-3; 14 bases fit TRBD2. CDR1 is SGHRS and CDR2 is YFSETQ in the germline V gene. CDR3 length: 20 residues. J was trimmed by 0 bases and V by 0 bases; bases with no gene match: 9. CDR3 nucleotides: TGCGCCAGCAGCTTGGGGCCGGGACTAGCGGGGGCCCTTAGCACAGATACGCAGTATTTT. As protein: CASSLGPGLAGALSTDTQYF.

This clonotype was counted only a few times. This rearrangement joins TRBV7-9 to TRBJ2-3; 11 nucleotides align to TRBD2. Germline V gives CDR1 SEHNR, CDR2 FQNEAQ (reference sequence). V shed 2 bases, J shed 2 bases, and the junction held 6 bases outside the gene matches. This CDR3 spans 17 amino acids. In nucleotides, the CDR3 is TGTGCCAGCAGCTTACCGACTAGCGGGGAGATCACAGATACGCAGTATTTT. Its protein product is CASSLPTSGEITDTQYF.

The chain recombines TRBV7-6 with TRBJ2-6, with a tentative D call TRBD1 (5 bases). Germline CDR1 and CDR2: SGHVS and FNYEAQ. V gave up 4 bases and J gave up 0 bases, with 16 bases separating them. The CDR3 contains 18 residues. CDR3: CASSWGGRDSSGANVLTF. CDR3 DNA: TGTGCCAGCAGCTGGGGCGGAAGAGATTCCTCTGGGGCCAACGTCCTGACTTTC. The full variable domain, in which reference TRBV7-6 and TRBJ2-6 provide the parts outside the CDR3, is GAGVSQSPRYKVTKRGQDVALRCDPISGHVSLYWYRQALGQGPEFLTYFNYEAQQDKSGLPNDRFSAERPEGSISTLTIQRTEQRDSAMYRCASSWGGRDSSGANVLTFGAGSRLTVL.

This clonotype was recorded many times. Compared with germline, one end of the junction differs, possibly owing to a read error. The genes are TRBV5-1 and TRBJ2-1; perhaps TRBD2 as D (7 bases). The CDR3 runs to 14 residues. CDR1 SGHRS and CDR2 YFSETQ come from the germline V gene. The CDR3 DNA follows: TGTGCCAGCAGCTTAGGGGGGGCCTACAATGAGCAGTTCTTC. Protein product: CASSLGGAYNEQFF.